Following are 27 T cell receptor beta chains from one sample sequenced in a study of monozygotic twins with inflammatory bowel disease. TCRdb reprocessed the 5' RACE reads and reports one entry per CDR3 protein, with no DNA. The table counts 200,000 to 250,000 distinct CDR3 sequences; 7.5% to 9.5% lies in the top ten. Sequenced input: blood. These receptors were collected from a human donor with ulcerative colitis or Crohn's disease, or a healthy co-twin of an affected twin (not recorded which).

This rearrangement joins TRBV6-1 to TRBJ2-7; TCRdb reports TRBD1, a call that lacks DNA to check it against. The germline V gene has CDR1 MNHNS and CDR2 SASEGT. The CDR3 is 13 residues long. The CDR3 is CASSEFPQYEQYF.

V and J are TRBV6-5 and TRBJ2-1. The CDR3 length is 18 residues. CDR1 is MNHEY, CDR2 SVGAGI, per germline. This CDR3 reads CASSYSIYLFGDLNEQFF.

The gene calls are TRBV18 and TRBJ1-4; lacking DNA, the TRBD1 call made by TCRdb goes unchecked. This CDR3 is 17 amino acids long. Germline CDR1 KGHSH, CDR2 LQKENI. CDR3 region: CASSLSFLTATNEKLFF.

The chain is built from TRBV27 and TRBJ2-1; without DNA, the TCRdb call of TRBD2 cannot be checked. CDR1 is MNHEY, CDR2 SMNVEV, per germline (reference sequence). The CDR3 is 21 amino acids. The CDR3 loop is CASSLRVGTSHLQSSYNEQFF.

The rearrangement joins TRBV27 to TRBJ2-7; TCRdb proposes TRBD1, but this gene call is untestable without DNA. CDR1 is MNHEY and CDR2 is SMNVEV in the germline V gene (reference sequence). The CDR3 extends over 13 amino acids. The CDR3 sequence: CASSLRGIDEQYF.

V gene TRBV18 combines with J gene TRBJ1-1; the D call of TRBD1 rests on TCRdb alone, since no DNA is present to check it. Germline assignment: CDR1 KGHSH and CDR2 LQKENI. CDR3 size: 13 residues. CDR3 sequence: CASSSPGQVEAFF.

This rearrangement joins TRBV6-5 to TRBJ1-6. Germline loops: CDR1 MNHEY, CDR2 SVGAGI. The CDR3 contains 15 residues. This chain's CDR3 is CASSYSPHFDSPLHF.

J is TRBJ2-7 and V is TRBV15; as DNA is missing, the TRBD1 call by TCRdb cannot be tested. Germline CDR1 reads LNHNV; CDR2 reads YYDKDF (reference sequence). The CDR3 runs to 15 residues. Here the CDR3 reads CATSSRDRGSYEQYF. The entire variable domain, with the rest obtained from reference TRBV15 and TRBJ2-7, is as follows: DAMVIQNPRYQVTQFGKPVTLSCSQTLNHNVMYWYQQKSSQAPKLLFHYYDKDFNNEADTPDNFQSRRPNTSFCFLDIRSPGLGDTAMYLCATSSRDRGSYEQYFGPGTRLTVT.

CDR3 amino acids: CASSRGGGAMNTEAFF. The V and J genes are TRBV4-2 and TRBJ1-1; TCRdb gives TRBD1 as the D gene, but with no DNA this cannot be confirmed. This CDR3 contains 16 residues. Germline V gives CDR1 LGHNA, CDR2 YNFKEQ.

CDR3 amino acids: CASSLNRNGYTF. The chain carries TRBV12-3 or TRBV12-4 and TRBJ1-2. CDR3 length: 12 residues.

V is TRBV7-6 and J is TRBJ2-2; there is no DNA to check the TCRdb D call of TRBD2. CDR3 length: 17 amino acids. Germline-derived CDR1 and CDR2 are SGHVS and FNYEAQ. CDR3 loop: CASSPEVGELSSGELFF.

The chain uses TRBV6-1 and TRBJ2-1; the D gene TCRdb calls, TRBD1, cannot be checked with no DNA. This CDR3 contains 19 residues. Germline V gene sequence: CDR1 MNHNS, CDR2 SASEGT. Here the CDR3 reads CASSPSPGVRGSSYNEQFF.

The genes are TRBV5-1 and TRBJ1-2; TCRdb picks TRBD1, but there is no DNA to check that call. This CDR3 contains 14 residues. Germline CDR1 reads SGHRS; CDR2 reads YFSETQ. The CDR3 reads CASSSYGTNYGYTF.

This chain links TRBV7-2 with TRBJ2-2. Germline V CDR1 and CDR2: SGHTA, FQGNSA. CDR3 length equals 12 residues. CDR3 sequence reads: CASSPTTGELFF.

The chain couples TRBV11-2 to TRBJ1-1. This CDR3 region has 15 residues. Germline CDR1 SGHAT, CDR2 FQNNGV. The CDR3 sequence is CASSLTGGMPTEAFF.

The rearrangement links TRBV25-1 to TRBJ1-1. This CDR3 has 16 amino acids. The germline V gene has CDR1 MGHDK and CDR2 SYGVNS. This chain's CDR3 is CASSENGRGRDTEAFF. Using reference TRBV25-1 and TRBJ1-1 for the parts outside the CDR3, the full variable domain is EADIYQTPRYLVIGTGKKITLECSQTMGHDKMYWYQQDPGMELHLIHYSYGVNSTEKGDLSSESTVSRIRTEHFPLTLESARPSHTSQYLCASSENGRGRDTEAFFGQGTRLTVV.

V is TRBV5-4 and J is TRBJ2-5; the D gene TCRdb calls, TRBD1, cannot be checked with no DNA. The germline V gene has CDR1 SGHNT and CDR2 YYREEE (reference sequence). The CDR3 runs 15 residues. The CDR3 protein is CASSFAGGSQETQYF.

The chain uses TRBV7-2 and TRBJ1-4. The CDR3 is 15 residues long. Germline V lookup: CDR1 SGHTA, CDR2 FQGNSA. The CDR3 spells CASRLEGTTNEKLFF.

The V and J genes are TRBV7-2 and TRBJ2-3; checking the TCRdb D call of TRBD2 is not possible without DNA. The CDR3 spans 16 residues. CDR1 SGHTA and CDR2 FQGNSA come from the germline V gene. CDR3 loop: CASSPTGTSATDTQYF.

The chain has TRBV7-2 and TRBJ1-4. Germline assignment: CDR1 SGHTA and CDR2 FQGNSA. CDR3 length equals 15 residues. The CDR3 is CASSPLGGTNEKLFF.

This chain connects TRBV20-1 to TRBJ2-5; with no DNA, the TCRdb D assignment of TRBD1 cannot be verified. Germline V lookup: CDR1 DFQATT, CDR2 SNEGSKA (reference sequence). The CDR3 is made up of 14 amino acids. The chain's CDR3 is CSAIPPGRQETQYF.

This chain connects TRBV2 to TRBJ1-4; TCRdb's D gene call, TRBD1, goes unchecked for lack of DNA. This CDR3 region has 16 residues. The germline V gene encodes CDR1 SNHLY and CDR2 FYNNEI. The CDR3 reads CASSEGPPATNEKLFF.

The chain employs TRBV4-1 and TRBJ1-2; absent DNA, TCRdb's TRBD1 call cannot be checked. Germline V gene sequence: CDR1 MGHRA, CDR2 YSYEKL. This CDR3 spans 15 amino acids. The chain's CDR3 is CASSQDAGGNYGYTF.

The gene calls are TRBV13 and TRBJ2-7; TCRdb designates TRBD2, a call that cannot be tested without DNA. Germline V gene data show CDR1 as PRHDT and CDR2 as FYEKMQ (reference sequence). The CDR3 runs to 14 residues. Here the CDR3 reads CASSLLRDLPDQHF.

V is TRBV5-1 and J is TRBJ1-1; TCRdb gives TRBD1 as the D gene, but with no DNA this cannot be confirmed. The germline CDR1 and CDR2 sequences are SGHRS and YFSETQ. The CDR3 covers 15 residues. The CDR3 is CASSQQGALGTEAFF.

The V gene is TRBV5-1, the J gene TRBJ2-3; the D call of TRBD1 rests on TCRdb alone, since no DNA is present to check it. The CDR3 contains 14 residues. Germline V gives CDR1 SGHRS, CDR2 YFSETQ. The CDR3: CASSLGHPTDTQYF.

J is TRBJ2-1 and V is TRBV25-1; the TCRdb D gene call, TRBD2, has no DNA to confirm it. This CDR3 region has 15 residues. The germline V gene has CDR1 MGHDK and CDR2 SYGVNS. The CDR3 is CASIAGASGYNEQFF.